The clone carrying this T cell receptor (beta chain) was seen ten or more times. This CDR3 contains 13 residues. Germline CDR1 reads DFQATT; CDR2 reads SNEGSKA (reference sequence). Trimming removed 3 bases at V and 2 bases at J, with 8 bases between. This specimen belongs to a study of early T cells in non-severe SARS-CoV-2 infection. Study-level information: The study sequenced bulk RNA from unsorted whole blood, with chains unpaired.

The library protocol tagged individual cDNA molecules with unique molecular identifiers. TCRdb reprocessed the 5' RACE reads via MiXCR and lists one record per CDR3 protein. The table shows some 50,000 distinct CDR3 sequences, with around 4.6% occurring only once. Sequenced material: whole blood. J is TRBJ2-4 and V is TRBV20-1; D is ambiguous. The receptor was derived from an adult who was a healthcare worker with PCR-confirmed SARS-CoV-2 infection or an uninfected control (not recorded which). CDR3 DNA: TGCAGTGCTAGCACCTTATCCAAAAACATTCAGTACTTC. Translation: CSASTLSKNIQYF.